This TCR beta chain is from a study of blood T cell repertoires in COVID-19. Study as a whole: Acute and convalescent COVID-19 samples came from the United States, Italy and Spain. PBMCs, B-cell-depleted T cells, or T cells were the source of the cDNA or gDNA that made up the material.

In germline, CDR1 is LNHDA, CDR2 SQIVND (reference sequence). Trimming cost V 7 bases and J 2 bases, with 15 bases left between them. The CDR3 length is 15 residues. Per the study methods: Reference gene primer amplification gave nucleated cell count estimates. Clones were read by immunoSEQ multiplex PCR, and TCRdb kept only the in-frame ones, dropping some. V and J calls and clone size follow that table, whereas D and trimming were derived from the DNA. Found here are about 130,000 clones, around 83% of them singletons; the top ten hold roughly 10%. The V gene is TRBV19, the J gene TRBJ1-5, with D perhaps matching TRBD1 (5 bases). The source of this sequence is a man in his forties with active or convalescent COVID-19. The sample was peripheral blood. The CDR3: CASTQSQGRNQPQHF. The CDR3 DNA sequence: TGTGCCAGTACCCAGAGCCAGGGTCGCAATCAGCCCCAGCATTTT.